These T cell receptor beta chains were read from a single sample in a study of blood T cell repertoires in COVID-19. Here immunoSEQ multiplex PCR was the method, and the copy in TCRdb shows in-frame clones only, minus some. This sample carries about 260,000 clones, roughly 88% of them seen once, and the ten largest clones take 2% to 2.5%. Sequenced input: PBMCs or T cells enriched from blood (not recorded which). These receptors were obtained from a woman aged 45-59 years who had recovered from COVID-19. The CDR3 runs from the conserved cysteine through the conserved F or W. The D gene is left open where the match is weak. The listing skips clone size in some rows; elsewhere it reads once, few, many or a size class.

clone_size	v_call	cdr3_length	d_call	j_call	cdr3_nt	cdr3_aa
NA	TRBV6-5	16	TRBD1	TRBJ1-2	TGTGCCAGCAGTTACGCCTGGGGACAGTTCTGGCATGGCTACACCTTC	CASSYAWGQFWHGYTF
NA	TRBV27	17	TRBD2	TRBJ2-1	TGTGCCAGCAGTTTCAGGACTAGCGGAAGCTCCTACAATGAGCAGTTCTTC	CASSFRTSGSSYNEQFF
NA	TRBV6-5	13	NA	TRBJ2-2	TGTGCCAGCTTGGACAGGAACACCGGGGAGCTGTTTTTT	CASLDRNTGELFF
NA	TRBV6-5	15	NA	TRBJ1-1	TGTGCCAGCAGTTACCGACAGACTCCTAACACTGAAGCTTTCTTT	CASSYRQTPNTEAFF
NA	TRBV27	15	TRBD2	TRBJ2-7	TGTGCCAGCAGTTTATTCACGGGAGGGCCGGACGAGCAGTACTTC	CASSLFTGGPDEQYF
NA	TRBV4-3	15	TRBD1	TRBJ2-7	TGCGCCAGCAGCCTGGTGGGACAGGGGCCCTACGAGCAGTACTTC	CASSLVGQGPYEQYF
few	TRBV18	14	NA	TRBJ1-5	TGTGCCAGCTCACCCCAGGGGAGCAATCAGCCCCAGCATTTT	CASSPQGSNQPQHF
NA	TRBV27	15	NA	TRBJ2-1	TGTGCCAGCAGTTTCAGGGGGGCTTTAGGTGATGAGCAGTTCTTC	CASSFRGALGDEQFF
NA	TRBV18	18	TRBD1	TRBJ1-6	TGTGCCAGCTCACCATGGGCGGACAGGGGTTACGATAATTCACCCCTCCACTTT	CASSPWADRGYDNSPLHF
once	TRBV11-1	15	TRBD1	TRBJ1-6	TGTGCCAGCAGCTTTGGGACAGGGAGCAAATCACCCCTCCACTTT	CASSFGTGSKSPLHF
NA	TRBV25-1	15	NA	TRBJ1-4	TGTGCCAGCAGTGGACGGGTTGCAACTAATGAAAAACTGTTTTTT	CASSGRVATNEKLFF
many	TRBV20-1	18	TRBD1	TRBJ2-5	TGCAGTGCTAGTCCCGTTGACAGGGCACTCCCCATGTTGGAGACCCAGTACTTC	CSASPVDRALPMLETQYF
NA	TRBV24-1	15	TRBD2	TRBJ2-3	TGTGCCACCAGTGTGGCGGGAGTGGGCACAGATACGCAGTATTTT	CATSVAGVGTDTQYF
NA	TRBV6-1	16	NA	TRBJ1-1	TGTGCCAGCAGTGAAGGCTGGGTGAGGTCGAACACTGAAGCTTTCTTT	CASSEGWVRSNTEAFF
NA	TRBV16	14	TRBD1	TRBJ1-1	TGTGCCAGCAGCCACCTGGGACAGGGACCTGAAGCTTTCTTT	CASSHLGQGPEAFF
NA	TRBV14	13	NA	TRBJ1-2	TGTGCCAGCAGCCTTGACACAAACTATGGCTACACCTTC	CASSLDTNYGYTF
NA	TRBV19	18	NA	TRBJ1-5	TGTGCCAGTAGTTCGCACCGGGATCTCGGGTCGTGGAATCAGCCCCAGCATTTT	CASSSHRDLGSWNQPQHF
once	TRBV3-1/TRBV3-2	15	NA	TRBJ2-1	TGTGCCAGCAGCCAAGAGACAGCTTCCTACAATGAGCAGTTCTTC	CASSQETASYNEQFF
once	TRBV5-5	16	NA	TRBJ2-7	TGTGCCAGCAGCTTAACAGGCTCGCTTAGCTCCTACGAGCAGTACTTC	CASSLTGSLSSYEQYF
NA	TRBV2	13	NA	TRBJ2-5	TGTGCCAGCAGGAGGTCAATCACAGAGACCCAGTACTTC	CASRRSITETQYF
NA	TRBV7-9	14	NA	TRBJ1-4	TGTGCCAGCAGCTTCCCCGGGGGGAATGAAAAACTGTTTTTT	CASSFPGGNEKLFF
NA	TRBV5-1	14	NA	TRBJ1-1	TGCGCCAGCAGCCCCACAGGGTTGAGTGGTGAAGCTTTCTTT	CASSPTGLSGEAFF
NA	TRBV19	17	NA	TRBJ1-5	TGTGCCAGTAGTCCCGGCGGGGCCCGGTATAGCAATCAGCCCCAGCATTTT	CASSPGGARYSNQPQHF
NA	TRBV5-6	17	TRBD1	TRBJ2-6	TGTGCCAGCAGCTTCTGGACAGGGAACTCTGGGGCCAACGTCCTGACTTTC	CASSFWTGNSGANVLTF
NA	TRBV12-3/TRBV12-4	13	NA	TRBJ2-7	TGTGCCAGCGGATCATACAGCTCCTACGAGCAGTACTTC	CASGSYSSYEQYF
NA	TRBV9	15	TRBD2	TRBJ2-1	TGTGCCAGCAGCGTACGCGCGGGAGGTGGGAGTGAGCAGTTCTTC	CASSVRAGGGSEQFF
NA	TRBV6-1	17	TRBD1	TRBJ2-2	TGTGCCAGCAGTGCACTACCGGGGACAGGGAACACCGGGGAGCTGTTTTTT	CASSALPGTGNTGELFF
NA	TRBV19	15	NA	TRBJ1-5	TGTGCCAGTAGTATTGGGACAAGGGGAAATCAGCCCCAGCATTTT	CASSIGTRGNQPQHF
NA	TRBV7-9	17	TRBD2	TRBJ2-1	TGTGCCAGCAGCCCTCTGGGTGCGGGACTAGCAGACTATGAGCAGTTCTTC	CASSPLGAGLADYEQFF
few	TRBV30	16	NA	TRBJ1-6	TGTGCCTGGAGGCCCTTAACTTTAGTCTATAATTCACCCCTCCACTTT	CAWRPLTLVYNSPLHF
NA	TRBV5-5	14	NA	TRBJ2-5	TGTGCCAGCAGCTTGTCCGCCGGTCGGGAGACCCAGTACTTC	CASSLSAGRETQYF
NA	TRBV6-2/TRBV6-3	15	TRBD2	TRBJ2-7	TGTGCCAGCAGTTACTCCCCTAGCGGGGGGGCGATGCAGTACTTC	CASSYSPSGGAMQYF
NA	TRBV2	17	NA	TRBJ2-2	TGTGCCAGCATGCACCGGCGGGGGACAGGAGATACCGGGGAGCTGTTTTTT	CASMHRRGTGDTGELFF
NA	TRBV6-2/TRBV6-3	17	TRBD2	TRBJ2-7	TGTGCCAGCAGTTTATTTAGGACTAGCGGCCAAAGCTACGAGCAGTACTTC	CASSLFRTSGQSYEQYF
NA	TRBV30	13	NA	TRBJ1-4	TGTGCCTGGAGTCCCGGTATTGGTGAAAAACTGTTTTTT	CAWSPGIGEKLFF
NA	TRBV28	15	TRBD1	TRBJ2-7	TGTGCCAGCAGTTTGGGGGGGACAGGGGGCTACGAGCAGTACTTC	CASSLGGTGGYEQYF
NA	TRBV29-1	14	NA	TRBJ1-2	TGCAGCGTCGACGAACAGGGCCAAAACTATGGCTACACCTTC	CSVDEQGQNYGYTF
NA	TRBV5-4	16	TRBD1	TRBJ1-1	TGTGCCAGCAGCGCGGACAGGGGATATATGAACACTGAAGCTTTCTTT	CASSADRGYMNTEAFF
NA	TRBV7-2	14	NA	TRBJ1-3	TGTGCCAGCAGCAATACAGGGAAGGCAAACACCATATATTTT	CASSNTGKANTIYF
NA	TRBV29-1	12	NA	TRBJ1-1	TGCAGCGTGTCCATGGCCGGGACTGAAGCTTTCTTT	CSVSMAGTEAFF